Here is one TCR beta chain with its context. Those who participated ranged in age from about 18 to 89 years and resided in some 24 US areas. Researchers sorted participants into cohorts using their self-reported clinical history. This record belongs to a study of blood T cell repertoires in COVID-19. V dropped 2 bases and J dropped 6; count of bases not matched to a gene: 4. The CDR3 runs to 13 residues. Germline V gives CDR1 SGDLS, CDR2 YYNGEE. Original processing notes: Amplifying reference gene primers gave estimates of nucleated cell counts. The protocol was immunoSEQ multiplex PCR, while the TCRdb copy is restricted to in-frame clones and leaves out a portion. V, J and clone size were drawn from that table, and D and trimming were deduced from the DNA. The sample yields 200,000 to 250,000 clones, 70% to 90% seen once.

The V call is TRBV9, the J call TRBJ1-2, with 7 bases fitting TRBD1. The receptor comes from a woman in her thirties or forties with acute COVID-19. Material: PBMCs or T cells enriched from blood (not recorded which). The CDR3 spells CASSVTTGDGYTF. Written as DNA, the CDR3 is TGTGCCAGCAGCGTTACTACAGGGGATGGCTACACCTTC. The entire variable domain, with the rest obtained from reference TRBV9 and TRBJ1-2, is as follows: DSGVTQTPKHLITATGQRVTLRCSPRSGDLSVYWYQQSLDQGLQFLIQYYNGEERAKGNILERFSAQQFPDLHSELNLSSLELGDSALYFCASSVTTGDGYTFGSGTRLTVV.